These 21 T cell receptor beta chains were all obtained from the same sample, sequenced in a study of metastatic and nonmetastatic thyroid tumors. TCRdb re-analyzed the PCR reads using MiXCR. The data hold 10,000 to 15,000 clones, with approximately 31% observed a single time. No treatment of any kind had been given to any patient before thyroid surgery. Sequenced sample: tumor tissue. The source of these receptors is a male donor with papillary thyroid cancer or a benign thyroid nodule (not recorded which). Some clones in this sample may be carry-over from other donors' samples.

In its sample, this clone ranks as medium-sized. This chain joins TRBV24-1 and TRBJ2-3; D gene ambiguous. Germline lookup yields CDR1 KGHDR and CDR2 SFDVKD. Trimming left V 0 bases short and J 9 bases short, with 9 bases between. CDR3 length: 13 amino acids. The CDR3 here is CATSDLGQETQYF. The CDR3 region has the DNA TGTGCCACCAGTGATTTGGGTCAGGAAACGCAGTATTTT.

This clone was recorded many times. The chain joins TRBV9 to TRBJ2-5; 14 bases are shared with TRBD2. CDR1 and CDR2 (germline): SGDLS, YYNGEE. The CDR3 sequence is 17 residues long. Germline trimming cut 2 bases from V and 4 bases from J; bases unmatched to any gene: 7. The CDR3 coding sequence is TGTGCCAGCAGCGTGGGGACTAGCGGGAGTGGGGGAGAGACCCAGTACTTC. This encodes CASSVGTSGSGGETQYF.

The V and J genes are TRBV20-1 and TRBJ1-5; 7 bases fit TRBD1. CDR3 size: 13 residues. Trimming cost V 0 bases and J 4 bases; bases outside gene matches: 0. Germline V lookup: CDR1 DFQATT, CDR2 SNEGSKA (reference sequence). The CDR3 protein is CSARDRGNQPQHF. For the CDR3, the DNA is TGCAGTGCTAGAGACAGGGGGAATCAGCCCCAGCATTTT.

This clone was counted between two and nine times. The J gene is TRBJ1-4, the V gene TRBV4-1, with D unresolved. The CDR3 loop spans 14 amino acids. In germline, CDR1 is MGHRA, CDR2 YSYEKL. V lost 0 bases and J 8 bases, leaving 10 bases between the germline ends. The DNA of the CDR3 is TGCGCCAGCAGCCAAGAGGTCCCTAGCGAAAAACTGTTTTTT. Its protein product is CASSQEVPSEKLFF.

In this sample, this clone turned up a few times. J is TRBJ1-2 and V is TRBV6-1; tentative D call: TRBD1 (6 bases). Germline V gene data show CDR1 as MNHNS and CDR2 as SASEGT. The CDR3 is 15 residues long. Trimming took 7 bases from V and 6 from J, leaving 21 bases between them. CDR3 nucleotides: TGTGCCAGCATCTACGGTTACAGGGCGGAGGATGGCTACACCTTC. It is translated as CASIYGYRAEDGYTF.

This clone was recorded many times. This CDR3 is CSASRQMGYTEAFF. Written as DNA, the CDR3 is TGCAGTGCTAGTAGACAGATGGGTTACACTGAAGCTTTCTTT. The gene calls are TRBV20-1 and TRBJ1-1; possible D gene TRBD1, 5 bases. Trimming shortened V by 3 bases and J by 3 bases, and 14 bases separated the two germline ends. CDR1 and CDR2 from the germline V gene are DFQATT and SNEGSKA (reference sequence). The CDR3 loop spans 14 amino acids.

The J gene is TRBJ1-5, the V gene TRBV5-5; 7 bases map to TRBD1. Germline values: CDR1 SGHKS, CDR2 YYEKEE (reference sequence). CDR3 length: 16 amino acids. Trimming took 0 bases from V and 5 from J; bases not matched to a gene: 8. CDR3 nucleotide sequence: TGTGCCAGCAGCTTGGAGGTAGGGGGACAGTATCAGCCCCAGCATTTT. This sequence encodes CASSLEVGGQYQPQHF. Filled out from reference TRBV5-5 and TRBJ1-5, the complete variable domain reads DAGVTQSPTHLIKTRGQQVTLRCSPISGHKSVSWYQQVLGQGPQFIFQYYEKEERGRGNFPDRFSARQFPNYSSELNVNALLLGDSALYLCASSLEVGGQYQPQHFGDGTRLSIL.

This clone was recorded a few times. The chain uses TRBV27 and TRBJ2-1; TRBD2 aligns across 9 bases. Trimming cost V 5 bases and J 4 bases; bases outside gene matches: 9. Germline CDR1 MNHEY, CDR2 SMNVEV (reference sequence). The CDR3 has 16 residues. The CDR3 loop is CASSTPRLAAYNEQFF. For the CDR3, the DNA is TGTGCCAGCAGTACGCCTCGACTAGCGGCTTACAATGAGCAGTTCTTC.

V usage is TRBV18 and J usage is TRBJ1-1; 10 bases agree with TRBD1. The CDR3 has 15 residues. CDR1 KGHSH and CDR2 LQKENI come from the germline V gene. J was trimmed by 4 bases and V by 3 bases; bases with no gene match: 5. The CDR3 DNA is TGTGCCAGCTCACCTAGAGGACAGGGGGGCACTGAAGCTTTCTTT. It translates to CASSPRGQGGTEAFF.

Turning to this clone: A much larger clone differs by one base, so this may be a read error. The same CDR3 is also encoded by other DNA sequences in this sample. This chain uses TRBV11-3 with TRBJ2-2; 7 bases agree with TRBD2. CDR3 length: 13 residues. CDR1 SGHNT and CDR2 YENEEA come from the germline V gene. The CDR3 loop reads CASSTGGTGELFF. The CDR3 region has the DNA TGTGCCAGCAGCACGGGAGGTACCGGGGAGCTGTTCTTT.

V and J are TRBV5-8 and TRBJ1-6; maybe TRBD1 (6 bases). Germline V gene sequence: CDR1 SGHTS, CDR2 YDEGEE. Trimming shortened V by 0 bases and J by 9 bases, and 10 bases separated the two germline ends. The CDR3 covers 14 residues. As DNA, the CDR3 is TGTGCCAGCAGCTTGGTAGGGGGTGGTTCACCCCTCCACTTT. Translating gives CASSLVGGGSPLHF.

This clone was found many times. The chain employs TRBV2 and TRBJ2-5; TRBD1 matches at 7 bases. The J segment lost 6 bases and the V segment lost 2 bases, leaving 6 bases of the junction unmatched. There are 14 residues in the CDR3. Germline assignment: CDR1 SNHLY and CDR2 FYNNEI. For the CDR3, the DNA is TGTGCCAGCAGTGAAAGAGACAGGGTAAAGACCCAGTACTTC. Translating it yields CASSERDRVKTQYF.

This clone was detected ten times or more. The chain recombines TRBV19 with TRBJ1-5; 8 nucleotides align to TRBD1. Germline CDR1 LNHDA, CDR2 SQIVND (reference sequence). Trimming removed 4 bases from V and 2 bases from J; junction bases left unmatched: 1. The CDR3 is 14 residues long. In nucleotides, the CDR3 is TGTGCCAGTAGTACGACAGGGGGCAATCAGCCCCAGCATTTT. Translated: CASSTTGGNQPQHF. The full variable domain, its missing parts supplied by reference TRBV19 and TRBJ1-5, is DGGITQSPKYLFRKEGQNVTLSCEQNLNHDAMYWYRQDPGQGLRLIYYSQIVNDFQKGDIAEGYSVSREKKESFPLTVTSAQKNPTAFYLCASSTTGGNQPQHFGDGTRLSIL.

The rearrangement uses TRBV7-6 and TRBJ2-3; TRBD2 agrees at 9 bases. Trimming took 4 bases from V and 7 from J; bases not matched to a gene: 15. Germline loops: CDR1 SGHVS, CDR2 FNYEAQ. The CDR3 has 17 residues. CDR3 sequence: CASSSPGRVAGVYTQYF. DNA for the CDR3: TGTGCCAGCAGCTCCCCCGGGAGGGTAGCGGGAGTTTATACGCAGTATTTT.

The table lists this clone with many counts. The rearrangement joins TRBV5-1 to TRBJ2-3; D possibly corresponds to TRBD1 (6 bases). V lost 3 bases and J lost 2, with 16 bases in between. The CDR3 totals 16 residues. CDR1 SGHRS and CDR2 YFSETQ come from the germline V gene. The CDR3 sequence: CASSYFTTGFTDTQYF. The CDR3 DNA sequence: TGCGCCAGCAGCTATTTTACTACAGGGTTCACAGATACGCAGTATTTT.

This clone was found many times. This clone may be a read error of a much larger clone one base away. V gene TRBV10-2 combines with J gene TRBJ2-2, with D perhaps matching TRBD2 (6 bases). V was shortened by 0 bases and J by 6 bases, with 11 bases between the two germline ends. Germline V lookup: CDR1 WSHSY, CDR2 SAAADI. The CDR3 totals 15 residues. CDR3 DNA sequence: TGCGCCAGCAGTGAGTCGATGGGGGGACCCGGGGAGCTGTTTTTT. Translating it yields CASSESMGGPGELFF.

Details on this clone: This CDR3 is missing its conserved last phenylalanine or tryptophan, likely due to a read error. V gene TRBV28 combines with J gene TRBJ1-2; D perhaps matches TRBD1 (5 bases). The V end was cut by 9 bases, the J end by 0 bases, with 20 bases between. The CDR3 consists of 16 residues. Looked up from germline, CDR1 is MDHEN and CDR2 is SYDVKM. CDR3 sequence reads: CARIHLRGSPNYGYTY. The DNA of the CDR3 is TGTGCCAGAATTCACCTCCGGGGCAGTCCTAACTATGGCTACACCTAC.

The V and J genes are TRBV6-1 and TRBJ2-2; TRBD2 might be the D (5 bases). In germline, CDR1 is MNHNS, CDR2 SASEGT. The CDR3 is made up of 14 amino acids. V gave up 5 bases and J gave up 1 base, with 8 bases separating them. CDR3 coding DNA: TGTGCCAGCAGTTCGGACTGGAACACCGGGGAGCTGTTTTTT. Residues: CASSSDWNTGELFF.

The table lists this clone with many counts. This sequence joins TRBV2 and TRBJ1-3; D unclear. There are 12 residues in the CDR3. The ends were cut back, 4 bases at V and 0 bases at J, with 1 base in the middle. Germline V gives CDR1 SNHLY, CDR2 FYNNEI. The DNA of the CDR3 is TGTGCCAGCAGTGTCTCTGGAAACACCATATATTTT. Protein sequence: CASSVSGNTIYF.

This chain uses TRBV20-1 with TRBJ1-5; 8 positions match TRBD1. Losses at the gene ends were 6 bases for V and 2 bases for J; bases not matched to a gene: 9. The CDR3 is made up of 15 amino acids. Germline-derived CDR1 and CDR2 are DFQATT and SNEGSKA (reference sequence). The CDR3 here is CSAHRGGSGNQPQHF. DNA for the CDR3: TGCAGTGCGCACAGGGGGGGCTCGGGCAATCAGCCCCAGCATTTT.

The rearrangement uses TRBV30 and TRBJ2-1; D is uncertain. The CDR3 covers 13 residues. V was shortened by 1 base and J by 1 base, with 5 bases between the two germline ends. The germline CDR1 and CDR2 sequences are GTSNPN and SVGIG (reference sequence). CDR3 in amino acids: CAWSGGSYNEQFF. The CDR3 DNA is TGTGCCTGGAGTGGTGGATCCTACAATGAGCAGTTCTTC.